Shown below are 31 T cell receptor beta chains from a single sample sequenced in a study of T-cell reconstitution after alpha-beta-depleted transplantation in children. Preparation of the TCRbeta library involved a method that used unique molecular identifiers. TCRdb independently ran MiXCR on the PCR reads; one entry per CDR3 protein. Of around 250,000 distinct CDR3 sequences in the sample, roughly 8% were seen once. The sequencing here drew on PBMCs, mostly from graft donor cells, taken 180 days after TCRalphabeta/CD19-depleted stem cell transplant. The receptors stem from a male patient under 18 who had a stem cell transplant for acute lymphoblastic leukemia, so the T cells may come from the graft donor.

In its sample, this clonotype was seen many times. The CDR3 DNA reads as TGCAGTGCTAGAGATGGGACCAGGACATCCTATAATTCACCCCTCCACTTT. Encoded protein: CSARDGTRTSYNSPLHF. This chain uses TRBV20-1 with TRBJ1-6; the D gene is possibly TRBD1 (5 bases). Germline V CDR1 and CDR2: DFQATT, SNEGSKA (reference sequence). Trimming cost V 0 bases and J 1 base, with 13 bases left between them. This CDR3 has 17 amino acids.

This clonotype has a count of ten or more. The chain is built from TRBV12-3 or TRBV12-4 and TRBJ1-1, with a possible D match to TRBD1 (6 bases). The CDR3 is made up of 14 amino acids. Between the trimmed V and J ends, which lost 5 bases and 3 bases, there was a span of 13 bases. In DNA, the CDR3 is TGTGCCAGCAGTAAACAGGGAGTCCACACTGAAGCTTTCTTT. This translates into CASSKQGVHTEAFF.

Many counts were recorded for this clonotype. The CDR3 reads CASSSPGGYSTDTQYF. The CDR3, as DNA: TGTGCCAGCAGCTCCCCCGGGGGCTACAGCACAGATACGCAGTATTTT. The J gene is TRBJ2-3, the V gene TRBV7-6; D tentatively reads TRBD1 or TRBD2 (6 bases each). Germline CDR1 SGHVS, CDR2 FNYEAQ. V shed 4 bases and J shed 0 bases, with 14 bases lying between them. The CDR3 runs 16 residues. Full variable domain (remainder filled in from reference TRBV7-6 and TRBJ2-3): GAGVSQSPRYKVTKRGQDVALRCDPISGHVSLYWYRQALGQGPEFLTYFNYEAQQDKSGLPNDRFSAERPEGSISTLTIQRTEQRDSAMYRCASSSPGGYSTDTQYFGPGTRLTVL.

This clonotype showed up just a few times. This chain uses TRBV6-1 with TRBJ1-1; a possible D gene is TRBD1 (6 bases). This CDR3 is built from 15 residues. The germline V and J ends were trimmed by 6 bases and 1 base, with 15 bases remaining between them. The V gene's germline CDR1 is MNHNS and CDR2 SASEGT. CDR3 in amino acids: CASSSTGSSNTEAFF. The CDR3 DNA reads TGTGCCAGCAGCTCCACAGGGAGTTCGAACACTGAAGCTTTCTTT.

This clonotype was picked up many times. The chain has TRBV4-1 and TRBJ2-7; no reliable D call. Germline CDR1 and CDR2: MGHRA and YSYEKL. The CDR3 runs to 13 residues. Trimming took 0 bases from V and 5 from J, leaving 8 bases between them. The CDR3 DNA follows: TGCGCCAGCAGCCAAGATGGATGGAACGAGCAGTACTTC. Encoded protein: CASSQDGWNEQYF.

This clonotype has at least ten counts. Mismatch with germline at one junction end may stem from a read error. The chain carries TRBV5-1 and TRBJ2-7, with D perhaps matching TRBD1 or TRBD2 (5 bases each). Germline V gene lookup returns CDR1 SGHRS and CDR2 YFSETQ. This CDR3 contains 13 residues. CDR3: CASSLGPYYEQYF. CDR3 sequence (DNA): TGTGCCAGCAGTTTGGGACCCTACTACGAGCAGTACTTC. The full variable domain, rest sourced from reference TRBV5-1 and TRBJ2-7, is KAGVTQTPRYLIKTRGQQVTLSCSPISGHRSVSWYQQTPGQGLQFLFEYFSETQRNKGNFPGRFSGRQFSNSRSEMNVSTLELGDSALYLCASSLGPYYEQYFGPGTRLTVT.

This clonotype was counted at least ten times. The chain uses TRBV12-3 or TRBV12-4 and TRBJ2-7, with a possible D match to TRBD1 (6 bases). Trimming left V 3 bases short and J 2 bases short, with 8 bases between. This CDR3 has 13 residues. As DNA, the CDR3 is TGTGCCAGCAGTTTGACAGGTACCTACGAGCAGTACTTC. Its protein product is CASSLTGTYEQYF.

This clonotype was recorded many times. This chain uses TRBV7-2 with TRBJ2-3, with unresolved D. The V gene's germline CDR1 is SGHTA and CDR2 FQGNSA. Trimming removed 2 bases at V and 6 bases at J, with 12 bases between. The CDR3 is 14 amino acids. CDR3 in DNA: TGTGCCAGCAGCTTAACCCTAACGGTTGATACGCAGTATTTT. It codes for CASSLTLTVDTQYF.

As concerns this clonotype: With a much larger clone just one base away, this may be a read error. The gene calls are TRBV5-1 and TRBJ1-3, with a weak D call TRBD1 (5 bases). Per germline, CDR1 SGHRS and CDR2 YFSETQ. The CDR3 totals 16 residues. Trimming removed 0 bases from V and 3 bases from J, with 13 bases in between. CDR3 amino acids: CASSLDGSGGGNTIYF. In DNA form, the CDR3 reads TGCGCCAGCAGCTTGGACGGATCGGGGGGTGGAAACACCATATATTTT. The full variable domain, its missing parts supplied by reference TRBV5-1 and TRBJ1-3, is KAGVTQTPRYLIKTRGQQVTLSCSPISGHRSVSWYQQTPGQGLQFLFEYFSETQRNKGNFPGRFSGRQFSNSRSEMNVSTLELGDSALYLCASSLDGSGGGNTIYFGEGSWLTVV.

This clonotype has ten or more counts. The chain joins TRBV19 to TRBJ1-2; tentative D call: TRBD1 (5 bases). CDR1 is LNHDA and CDR2 is SQIVND in the germline V gene (reference sequence). Trimming cost V 9 bases and J 3 bases, with 14 bases left between them. The CDR3 consists of 13 residues. The CDR3 DNA is TGTGCCAGCAACAGGATTGGTGACTATGGCTACACCTTC. Its protein is CASNRIGDYGYTF.

This clonotype occurred many times. The V gene is TRBV27, the J gene TRBJ2-7; TRBD1 aligns across 7 bases. Germline V CDR1 and CDR2: MNHEY, SMNVEV (reference sequence). CDR3 size: 13 residues. The ends lost 5 bases at V and 4 bases at J; junction bases unmatched: 5. CDR3 bases: TGTGCCAGCAGTCACACGGACAGGTACGAGCAGTACTTC. Translated, it gives CASSHTDRYEQYF.

This clonotype was seen many times. The chain employs TRBV29-1 and TRBJ1-6, with unresolved D. CDR1 and CDR2 from the germline V gene are SQVTM and ANQGSEA. The CDR3 spans 14 residues. V shed 1 base and J shed 2 bases, with 6 bases lying between them. The CDR3 bases are TGCAGCGTTGAAGGGGAAACCTATAATTCACCCCTCCACTTT. It translates to CSVEGETYNSPLHF.

This clonotype was counted ten times or more. The chain joins TRBV4-2 to TRBJ1-4; D is possibly TRBD1 (6 bases). V lost 0 bases and J lost 8, with 10 bases in between. CDR1 and CDR2 from the germline V gene are LGHNA and YNFKEQ. The CDR3 is 14 residues long. The CDR3 DNA reads as TGTGCCAGCAGCCAAGAGGGGGCCGGAGAAAAACTGTTTTTT. Residues: CASSQEGAGEKLFF.

This clonotype was observed a handful of times. The rearrangement uses TRBV9 and TRBJ2-3; unclear D gene. CDR1 is SGDLS and CDR2 is YYNGEE in the germline V gene. This CDR3 comprises 15 residues. The V end was cut by 4 bases, the J end by 0 bases, with 12 bases between. CDR3 nucleotide sequence: TGTGCCAGCAGCATCTTAGGACGAAGCACAGATACGCAGTATTTT. Its protein product is CASSILGRSTDTQYF.

This chain uses TRBV6-1 with TRBJ1-5, with a weak D call TRBD1 (5 bases). V lost 7 bases and J lost 7, with 11 bases in between. The germline CDR1 and CDR2 sequences are MNHNS and SASEGT. CDR3 size: 12 residues. In nucleotides, the CDR3 is TGTGCCAGCACCCTCCGGGGCCAGCCCCAGCATTTT. Translating it yields CASTLRGQPQHF.

Ten or more counts support this clonotype. The V call is TRBV4-3, the J call TRBJ1-1; tentative D call: TRBD1 (6 bases). The CDR3 consists of 14 residues. The V gene lost 0 bases and the J gene lost 6 bases, with 11 bases spanning the gap. CDR1 and CDR2 (germline): LGHNA, YSLEER. In DNA, the CDR3 is TGCGCCAGCAGCCAAGAGGGGCAGGGGCCTGAAGCTTTCTTT. It encodes CASSQEGQGPEAFF.

This clonotype was observed a few times. This chain uses TRBV10-3 with TRBJ2-3; 7 bases align to TRBD2. The CDR3 runs 18 residues. Trimming cost V 6 bases and J 0 bases; bases outside gene matches: 15. Germline V gives CDR1 ENHRY, CDR2 SYGVKD. This CDR3 is CAISRRQGGGSSTDTQYF. In nucleotides, the CDR3 is TGTGCCATCAGCAGAAGGCAGGGAGGCGGGAGTAGCACAGATACGCAGTATTTT.

This clonotype was seen at least ten times. The CDR3: CSAPDPAKNIQYF. The CDR3 bases are TGCAGTGCCCCCGACCCAGCCAAAAACATTCAGTACTTC. This chain uses TRBV20-1 with TRBJ2-4; D gene ambiguous. CDR3 size: 13 residues. The germline V and J ends were trimmed by 6 bases and 0 bases, with 9 bases remaining between them. Germline V gives CDR1 DFQATT, CDR2 SNEGSKA (reference sequence).

A few counts support this clonotype. The chain employs TRBV27 and TRBJ2-7; 8 bases match TRBD2. Trimming took 3 bases from V and 2 from J; bases not matched to a gene: 6. CDR3 length equals 15 residues. Germline CDR1 and CDR2: MNHEY and SMNVEV (reference sequence). CDR3: CASSFFGRATYEQYF. CDR3 nucleotide sequence: TGTGCCAGCAGTTTTTTCGGGAGGGCCACCTACGAGCAGTACTTC.

In its sample, this clonotype was seen many times. J is TRBJ1-1 and V is TRBV7-2; a possible D gene is TRBD1 (5 bases). V was shortened by 5 bases and J by 7 bases, with 17 bases between the two germline ends. The CDR3 has 14 residues. Per germline, CDR1 SGHTA and CDR2 FQGNSA. CDR3 amino acids: CASSPDPGRREAFF. CDR3 DNA sequence: TGTGCCAGCAGCCCGGATCCGGGACGCCGTGAAGCTTTCTTT. Full variable domain (remainder filled in from reference TRBV7-2 and TRBJ1-1): GAGVSQSPSNKVTEKGKDVELRCDPISGHTALYWYRQSLGQGLEFLIYFQGNSAPDKSGLPSDRFSAERTGGSVSTLTIQRTQQEDSAVYLCASSPDPGRREAFFGQGTRLTVV.

This clonotype was counted at least ten times. The gene calls are TRBV7-8 and TRBJ2-5; TRBD1 agrees at 11 bases. The CDR3 totals 16 residues. The junction had 6 bases not matched to a gene; V was cut back by 1 base and J by 5 bases. Germline lookup yields CDR1 SGHVS and CDR2 FQNEAQ. CDR3 coding DNA: TGTGCCAGCAGCTTAGAGGGACAGGGGGAGGAGGAGACCCAGTACTTC. Translated, it gives CASSLEGQGEEETQYF.

Many counts were recorded for this clonotype. The junction departs from germline at one end; a sequencing error may be responsible. The CDR3 spells CASSGSDQGNSGELFF. CDR3 sequence (DNA): TGTGCCAGCAGCGGAAGCGACCAGGGGAACAGCGGGGAGCTGTTTTTT. The chain is built from TRBV4-2 and TRBJ2-2, with D tentatively TRBD1 (6 bases). Germline lookup yields CDR1 LGHNA and CDR2 YNFKEQ. The CDR3 is 16 residues long.

This clonotype was seen many times. The chain joins TRBV5-6 to TRBJ2-7; 8 nucleotides match TRBD1. Unmatched junction bases numbered 6, after V lost 4 bases and J lost 0 bases. This CDR3 has 15 residues. In germline, CDR1 is SGHDT, CDR2 YYEEEE. CDR3 in DNA: TGTGCCAGCAGCCTCGGGACAGGCTACTCCTACGAGCAGTACTTC. This sequence encodes CASSLGTGYSYEQYF.

This clonotype was seen many times. The rearrangement uses TRBV5-1 and TRBJ2-2; D is uncertain. The germline V gene has CDR1 SGHRS and CDR2 YFSETQ. V gave up 0 bases and J gave up 5 bases, with 14 bases separating them. This CDR3 has 16 amino acids. The CDR3 DNA reads as TGCGCCAGCAGCTTGGTTGGTACTTGGCGTACCGGGGAGCTGTTTTTT. This sequence encodes CASSLVGTWRTGELFF.

Many counts were recorded for this clonotype. The J gene is TRBJ2-5, the V gene TRBV27, with 8 nucleotides matching TRBD1. Germline lookup yields CDR1 MNHEY and CDR2 SMNVEV (reference sequence). Trimming took 5 bases from V and 6 from J; bases not matched to a gene: 5. This CDR3 region has 13 residues. This CDR3 reads CASSQNRGKTQYF. The CDR3 region has the DNA TGTGCCAGCAGTCAGAACAGGGGGAAGACCCAGTACTTC.

This clonotype was recorded many times. The rearrangement uses TRBV24-1 and TRBJ2-5, with D perhaps given as TRBD1 or TRBD2 (5 bases each). V was cut by 3 bases and J by 2 bases, with 18 bases left in between. The CDR3 is 17 residues long. CDR1 and CDR2 from the germline V gene are KGHDR and SFDVKD. CDR3: CATSDPRVAGRQETQYF. The CDR3 coding sequence is TGTGCCACCAGTGATCCCAGAGTGGCAGGGAGACAAGAGACCCAGTACTTC.

In this sample, this clonotype turned up many times. This chain uses TRBV20-1 with TRBJ1-1; a possible D gene is TRBD1 (5 bases). V gave up 7 bases and J gave up 0 bases, with 12 bases separating them. The length of the CDR3 is 13 residues. Germline loops: CDR1 DFQATT, CDR2 SNEGSKA (reference sequence). The CDR3 sequence is CSGLGGMNTEAFF. The CDR3 DNA reads TGCAGTGGGCTGGGGGGAATGAACACTGAAGCTTTCTTT.

There are many counts of this clonotype. The chain is built from TRBV29-1 and TRBJ2-7, with TRBD2 matching 10 bases. V lost 4 bases to trimming and J lost 7 bases; unmatched junction nucleotides: 13. Germline lookup yields CDR1 SQVTM and CDR2 ANQGSEA. The CDR3 totals 15 residues. The CDR3 sequence is CSVGTSGEHFREQYF. CDR3 coding DNA: TGCAGCGTTGGAACTAGCGGGGAGCACTTTAGGGAGCAGTACTTC.

The table lists this clonotype with many counts. The CDR3 nucleotides are TGCGCCAGCAGCCTCCGAGGGACAGGGAGTACTAGCGGGAGTAGGACCGGGGAGCTGTTTTTT. It encodes CASSLRGTGSTSGSRTGELFF. The genes are TRBV5-1 and TRBJ2-2; 11 nucleotides match TRBD2. J lost 5 bases, V lost 4 bases, and 22 bases had no gene match. Looked up from germline, CDR1 is SGHRS and CDR2 is YFSETQ. The CDR3 totals 21 residues.

This clonotype was seen many times. The chain uses TRBV27 and TRBJ1-5; TRBD1 is a possible D gene (5 bases). The CDR3 covers 17 residues. With 2 bases removed from V and 9 bases from J, the gap between germline ends came to 23 bases. Germline V gives CDR1 MNHEY, CDR2 SMNVEV (reference sequence). The CDR3 DNA follows: TGTGCCAGCAGTTTAGTGGGACGGACTGATTCTGATCGGCCCCAGCATTTT. It specifies CASSLVGRTDSDRPQHF.

Many counts were recorded for this clonotype. This chain connects TRBV4-2 to TRBJ2-7; no clear D gene. Trimming left V 1 base short and J 4 bases short, with 11 bases between. The CDR3 sequence is 14 residues long. Germline V CDR1 and CDR2: LGHNA, YNFKEQ. CDR3 loop: CASSQVNRRYEQYF. The CDR3 nucleotides are TGTGCCAGCAGCCAAGTGAATAGAAGGTACGAGCAGTACTTC.